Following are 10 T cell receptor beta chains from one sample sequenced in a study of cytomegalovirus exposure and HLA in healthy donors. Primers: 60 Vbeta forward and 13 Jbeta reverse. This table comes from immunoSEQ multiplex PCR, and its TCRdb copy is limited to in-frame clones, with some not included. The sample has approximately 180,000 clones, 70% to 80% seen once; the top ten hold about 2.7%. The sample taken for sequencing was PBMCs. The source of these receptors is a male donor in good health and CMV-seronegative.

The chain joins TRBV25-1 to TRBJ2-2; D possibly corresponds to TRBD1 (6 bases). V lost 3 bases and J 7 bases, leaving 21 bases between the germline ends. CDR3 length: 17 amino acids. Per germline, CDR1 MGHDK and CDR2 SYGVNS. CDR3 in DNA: TGTGCCAGCAGTGACCAGGGGTGGGGGATGAGAGTCGGGGAGCTGTTTTTT. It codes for CASSDQGWGMRVGELFF.

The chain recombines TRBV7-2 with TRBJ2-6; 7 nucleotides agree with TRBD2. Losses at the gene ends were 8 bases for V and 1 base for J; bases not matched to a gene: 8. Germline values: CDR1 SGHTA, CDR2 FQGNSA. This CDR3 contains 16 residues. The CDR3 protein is CASSGGTQSGANVLTF. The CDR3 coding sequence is TGTGCCAGCTCCGGGGGGACCCAATCTGGGGCCAACGTCCTGACTTTC.

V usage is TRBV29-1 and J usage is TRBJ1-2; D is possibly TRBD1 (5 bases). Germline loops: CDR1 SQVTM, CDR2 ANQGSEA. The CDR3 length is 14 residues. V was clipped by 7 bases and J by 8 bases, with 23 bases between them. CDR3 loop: CSGRMTDSAIGYTF. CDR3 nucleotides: TGCAGCGGCCGGATGACAGACTCCGCTATCGGCTACACCTTC.

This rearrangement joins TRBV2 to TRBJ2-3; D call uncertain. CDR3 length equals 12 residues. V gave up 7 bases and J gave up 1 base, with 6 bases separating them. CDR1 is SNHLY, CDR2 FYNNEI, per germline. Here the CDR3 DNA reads TGTGCCAGCAACCAGGGCACAGATACGCAGTATTTT. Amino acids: CASNQGTDTQYF.

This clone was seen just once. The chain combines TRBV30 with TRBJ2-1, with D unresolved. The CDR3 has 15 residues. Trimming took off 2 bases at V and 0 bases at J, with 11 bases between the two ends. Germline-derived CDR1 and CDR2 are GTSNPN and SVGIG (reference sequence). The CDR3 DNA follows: TGTGCCTGGAGTTGGAGAGGCCGCTCCTACAATGAGCAGTTCTTC. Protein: CAWSWRGRSYNEQFF.

The CDR3 bases are TGTGCCAGCAGTTACGCAAAGCCCGCAGATACGCAGTATTTT. It specifies CASSYAKPADTQYF. The gene calls are TRBV6-5 and TRBJ2-3; D is undetermined. V lost 2 bases and J 4 bases, leaving 10 bases between the germline ends. CDR3 size: 14 residues. Germline V gives CDR1 MNHEY, CDR2 SVGAGI.

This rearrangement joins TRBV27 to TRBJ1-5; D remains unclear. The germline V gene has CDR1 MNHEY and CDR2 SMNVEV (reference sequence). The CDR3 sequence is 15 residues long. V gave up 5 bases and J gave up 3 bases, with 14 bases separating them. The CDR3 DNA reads TGTGCCAGCAGTCTCACTTTTCGCATCAATCAGCCCCAGCATTTT. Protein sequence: CASSLTFRINQPQHF.

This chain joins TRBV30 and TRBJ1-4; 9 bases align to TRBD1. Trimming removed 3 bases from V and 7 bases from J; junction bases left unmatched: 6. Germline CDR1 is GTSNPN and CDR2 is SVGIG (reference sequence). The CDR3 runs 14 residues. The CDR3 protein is CAWRPPGQGEKLFF. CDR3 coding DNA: TGTGCCTGGAGGCCTCCGGGACAGGGTGAAAAACTGTTTTTT.

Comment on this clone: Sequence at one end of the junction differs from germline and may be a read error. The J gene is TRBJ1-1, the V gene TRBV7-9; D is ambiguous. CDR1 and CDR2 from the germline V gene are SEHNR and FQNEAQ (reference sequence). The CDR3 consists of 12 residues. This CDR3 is CSSSFEITEAFF. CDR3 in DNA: TGTTCCAGCAGCTTCGAGATCACTGAAGCTTTCTTT.

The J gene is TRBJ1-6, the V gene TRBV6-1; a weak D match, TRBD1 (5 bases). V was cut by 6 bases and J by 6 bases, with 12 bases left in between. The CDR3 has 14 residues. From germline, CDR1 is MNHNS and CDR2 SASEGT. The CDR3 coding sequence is TGTGCCAGCAGCCAGGGTCCGCCTAATTCACCCCTCCACTTT. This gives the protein CASSQGPPNSPLHF.